One sample yielded the 5 T cell receptor beta chains listed below, sequenced in a study of human T cells and chemical hapten exposure. Specified time point: patch test 3, about 24 weeks after DPC sensitization. Treatment defined: therapeutic diphenylcyclopropenone sensitization with weekly scalp DPC. Each CDR3 protein gets one entry after TCRdb re-called the RACE reads with MiXCR. This sample has about 52,000 distinct CDR3 sequences; 9.9% occur once, and the top ten carry around 17%. Sequenced here: whole blood, sampled in connection with sensitization to the hapten diphenylcyclopropenone (DPC). The receptor source for this set is a woman aged 40-49 years with alopecia areata. Some clones in this sample may be carry-over from other donors' samples.

This clonotype was seen a few times. The V and J genes are TRBV12-3 or TRBV12-4 and TRBJ2-1, with 7 bases matching TRBD2. The CDR3 runs 12 residues. Trimming cost V 6 bases and J 8 bases; bases outside gene matches: 4. The CDR3 loop is CASRGGVDEQFF. Written as DNA, the CDR3 is TGTGCCAGCAGGGGAGGGGTCGATGAGCAGTTCTTC.

A few counts support this clonotype. The chain's CDR3 is CARRPGTRNFNEQFF. CDR3 sequence (DNA): TGTGCCAGAAGACCCGGGACTAGAAATTTCAATGAGCAGTTCTTC. The V and J genes are TRBV5-3 and TRBJ2-1; 8 bases line up with TRBD2. TRBV5-3 is reported as an ORF; its role is uncertain. V lost 5 bases and J lost 6; bases outside the gene matches: 10. The CDR3 spans 15 residues.

J is TRBJ2-5 and V is TRBV29-1, with D maybe TRBD2 (6 bases). Germline loops: CDR1 SQVTM, CDR2 ANQGSEA. The CDR3 is 13 amino acids. With 4 bases removed from V and 2 bases from J, the gap between germline ends came to 11 bases. The chain's CDR3 is CSVGPRGQETQYF. The CDR3 bases are TGCAGCGTTGGCCCGCGGGGACAAGAGACCCAGTACTTC.

This clonotype has a count of ten or more. V gene TRBV7-3 combines with J gene TRBJ2-1; maybe TRBD1 (5 bases). CDR3 length: 13 residues. Trimming removed 4 bases from V and 4 bases from J, with 8 bases in between. Germline lookup yields CDR1 SGHTA and CDR2 FQGTGA. DNA of the CDR3: TGTGCCAGCAGCTCAGGGATTTACAATGAGCAGTTCTTC. As protein: CASSSGIYNEQFF.

The chain has TRBV15 and TRBJ2-1; 11 bases match TRBD2. V lost 3 bases and J lost 4; bases outside the gene matches: 5. The CDR3 is made up of 16 amino acids. Per the germline V gene, CDR1 is LNHNV and CDR2 is YYDKDF (reference sequence). The CDR3 bases are TGTGCCACCAGCAGCCTTAGCGGGGGGGGTTACAATGAGCAGTTCTTC. Residues: CATSSLSGGGYNEQFF.